The 26 T cell receptor beta chains below all came from one sample that was sequenced in a study of beta chain features in type 1 diabetes. Reverse transcribing all isolated RNA meant expressed TCRB transcripts were sequenced. TCRdb keeps only in-frame clones here, not all; method: immunoSEQ multiplex PCR. The data show around 150,000 clones, less than 9% seen once. Sequencing used central memory CD4+ T cells from blood. The receptors derive from a woman in her 30s in good health.

This clone was detected only a few times. The chain recombines TRBV7-2 with TRBJ2-1; the match to TRBD1 covers 7 bases. Germline loops: CDR1 SGHTA, CDR2 FQGNSA. The CDR3 covers 15 residues. Trimming removed 4 bases from V and 7 bases from J; junction bases left unmatched: 10. This CDR3 reads CASSSDRAGWNEQFF. DNA for the CDR3: TGTGCCAGCAGCTCCGACAGGGCAGGGTGGAATGAGCAGTTCTTC. The full variable domain, with the rest looked up from reference TRBV7-2 and TRBJ2-1, is GAGVSQSPSNKVTEKGKDVELRCDPISGHTALYWYRQSLGQGLEFLIYFQGNSAPDKSGLPSDRFSAERTGGSVSTLTIQRTQQEDSAVYLCASSSDRAGWNEQFFGPGTRLTVL.

This clone was picked up a small number of times. The V gene is TRBV5-4, the J gene TRBJ2-1, with 9 bases fitting TRBD2. CDR3 length equals 17 residues. Germline V lookup: CDR1 SGHNT, CDR2 YYREEE (reference sequence). Trimming at V came to 0 bases and at J to 7 bases, leaving 11 bases not matched to a gene. CDR3 nucleotide sequence: TGTGCCAGCAGCTTGGCCCCTAGCGGGAACCCCGGGAATGAGCAGTTCTTC. Protein: CASSLAPSGNPGNEQFF.

This CDR3 is CSVEEGDRAGYGYTF. The CDR3 DNA reads TGCAGCGTTGAAGAAGGGGACAGGGCTGGCTATGGCTACACCTTC. The gene calls are TRBV29-1 and TRBJ1-2; 9 bases line up with TRBD1. CDR1 is SQVTM and CDR2 is ANQGSEA in the germline V gene. The CDR3 runs 15 residues. Unmatched junction bases numbered 6, after V lost 0 bases and J lost 4 bases.

This clone has at least ten counts. This sequence joins TRBV9 and TRBJ2-1, with D maybe TRBD2 (5 bases). The CDR3 contains 16 residues. CDR1 and CDR2 from the germline V gene are SGDLS and YYNGEE. Trimming shortened V by 0 bases and J by 7 bases, and 17 bases separated the two germline ends. Here the CDR3 DNA reads TGTGCCAGCAGCGTAGACGGGGAATCGTGGGGAAATGAGCAGTTCTTC. Its protein is CASSVDGESWGNEQFF.

This clone occurred a few times. The chain employs TRBV6-5 and TRBJ2-7, with 9 bases that match TRBD1. V trimming: 4 bases; J trimming: 3 bases; junction bases outside the gene matches: 10. In germline, CDR1 is MNHEY, CDR2 SVGAGI. There are 16 residues in the CDR3. The CDR3: CASSSGTGIESYEQYF. The CDR3 bases are TGTGCCAGCAGTTCCGGGACAGGGATCGAGAGCTACGAGCAGTACTTC.

A remark on this clone: Within the sample, other DNA sequences also encode this same CDR3. The chain recombines TRBV11-2 with TRBJ2-2; 11 bases are shared with TRBD2. Germline loops: CDR1 SGHAT, CDR2 FQNNGV. V was clipped by 4 bases and J by 8 bases; unmatched bases: 6. The CDR3 totals 15 residues. CDR3 loop: CASSSLAGGPGELFF. The DNA for the CDR3 is TGTGCCAGCAGCTCCTTAGCGGGAGGGCCAGGGGAGCTGTTTTTT.

The V gene is TRBV28, the J gene TRBJ2-1, with 7 nucleotides matching TRBD2. After removal of 2 bases from V and 9 bases from J, the junction contained 7 bases not matched to a gene. Germline assignment: CDR1 MDHEN and CDR2 SYDVKM. This CDR3 region has 14 residues. The CDR3 spells CASSLAGLEGEQFF. In nucleotides, the CDR3 is TGTGCCAGCAGTTTAGCCGGACTAGAGGGTGAGCAGTTCTTC. Full variable domain (missing parts from reference TRBV28 and TRBJ2-1): DVKVTQSSRYLVKRTGEKVFLECVQDMDHENMFWYRQDPGLGLRLIYFSYDVKMKEKGDIPEGYSVSREKKERFSLILESASTNQTSMYLCASSLAGLEGEQFFGPGTRLTVL.

CDR3 region: CASSYSIEPYEQYF. CDR3 sequence (DNA): TGTGCCAGCAGTTACAGCATAGAACCCTACGAGCAGTACTTC. The chain is built from TRBV6-6 and TRBJ2-7; D gene ambiguous. Germline V gene lookup returns CDR1 MNHNY and CDR2 SVGAGI (reference sequence). Trimming took 2 bases from V and 2 from J, leaving 10 bases between them. There are 14 residues in the CDR3.

The sample holds a few counts of this clone. The rearrangement links TRBV7-9 to TRBJ2-3, with 11 nucleotides matching TRBD2. The CDR3 has 16 residues. The J segment lost 6 bases and the V segment lost 7 bases, leaving 12 bases of the junction unmatched. CDR1 SEHNR and CDR2 FQNEAQ come from the germline V gene (reference sequence). The CDR3 here is CASTRSATSGTDTQYF. The CDR3 DNA reads as TGTGCCAGCACCCGTTCCGCGACTAGCGGGACTGATACGCAGTATTTT.

This clone was observed a handful of times. The chain links TRBV28 to TRBJ2-2; D is perhaps TRBD1 (5 bases). The CDR3 is 17 amino acids. V lost 2 bases and J lost 1, with 14 bases in between. Germline V gene data show CDR1 as MDHEN and CDR2 as SYDVKM. The CDR3 nucleotides read TGTGCCAGCAGTTTAAAGATGGGGCTGGGGAACACCGGGGAGCTGTTTTTT. Amino acid sequence: CASSLKMGLGNTGELFF.

This clone was detected ten times or more. V gene TRBV9 combines with J gene TRBJ2-3, with 7 bases fitting TRBD2. Germline trimming cut 2 bases from V and 2 bases from J; bases unmatched to any gene: 8. Germline V gene sequence: CDR1 SGDLS, CDR2 YYNGEE. This CDR3 has 16 amino acids. The CDR3 DNA sequence: TGTGCCAGCAGCGTTCCGGCGGGAGCAGACACAGATACGCAGTATTTT. Translated, it gives CASSVPAGADTDTQYF.

The chain joins TRBV9 to TRBJ1-2, with 8 nucleotides matching TRBD1. Germline CDR1 and CDR2: SGDLS and YYNGEE. This CDR3 has 16 residues. V shed 3 bases, J shed 7 bases, and the junction held 14 bases outside the gene matches. The CDR3 loop reads CASSAASDRDRIGYTF. The CDR3 DNA follows: TGTGCCAGCAGCGCAGCTTCGGACAGGGACCGTATTGGCTACACCTTC.

This clone was seen a handful of times. The chain couples TRBV4-1 to TRBJ1-2; TRBD1 aligns across 7 bases. The V segment lost 1 base and the J segment 8 bases; nucleotides outside the gene matches: 7. Germline assignment: CDR1 MGHRA and CDR2 YSYEKL. This CDR3 is 14 amino acids long. CDR3 residues: CASSQGQGGRGYTF. DNA of the CDR3: TGCGCCAGCAGCCAAGGACAGGGAGGAAGGGGCTACACCTTC.

The DNA of the CDR3 is TGTGCCAGCTCCAGCGGGAGCGGGGAGACCCAGTACTTC. This translates into CASSSGSGETQYF. The chain couples TRBV18 to TRBJ2-5; TRBD2 matches at 8 bases. Trimming took 6 bases from V and 5 from J; bases not matched to a gene: 5. The CDR3 runs to 13 residues. Germline V gene lookup returns CDR1 KGHSH and CDR2 LQKENI.

J is TRBJ2-5 and V is TRBV7-2, with 11 bases lining up with TRBD2. The CDR3 has 17 residues. V was pared by 5 bases and J by 3 bases, with 11 bases of the junction left unmatched. Germline V gene lookup returns CDR1 SGHTA and CDR2 FQGNSA. The CDR3 DNA sequence: TGTGCCAGCAGCCATTACTTAGCGGGAGGGCCGAAAGAGACCCAGTACTTC. Translation: CASSHYLAGGPKETQYF.

The CDR3, as DNA: TGTGCCAGCAACCAGGACAGGGGACCCTATGGCTACACCTTC. Translated: CASNQDRGPYGYTF. This chain connects TRBV6-1 to TRBJ1-2; TRBD1 agrees at 9 bases. Losses at the gene ends were 7 bases for V and 4 bases for J; bases not matched to a gene: 7. The CDR3 covers 14 residues. The germline V gene encodes CDR1 MNHNS and CDR2 SASEGT.

This clone has more than one count but fewer than ten. J is TRBJ2-7 and V is TRBV5-1, with 10 positions matching TRBD1. Germline trimming cut 3 bases from V and 5 bases from J; bases unmatched to any gene: 5. The CDR3 consists of 14 residues. Germline CDR1 reads SGHRS; CDR2 reads YFSETQ. CDR3 sequence reads: CASSSGQGLHEQYF. The CDR3 DNA reads as TGCGCCAGCAGCTCGGGACAGGGGCTCCACGAGCAGTACTTC.

This clone has just a few counts. J is TRBJ1-2 and V is TRBV9; TRBD1 matches 10 bases. The CDR3 has 15 amino acids. Germline CDR1 and CDR2: SGDLS and YYNGEE. Trimming took 1 base from V and 5 from J; bases not matched to a gene: 5. The chain's CDR3 is CASSVLGTGEYGYTF. The CDR3 nucleotides read TGTGCCAGCAGCGTACTTGGGACAGGGGAGTATGGCTACACCTTC.

There are many counts of this clone. This sequence joins TRBV18 and TRBJ2-1; tentatively, D is TRBD1 (5 bases). The CDR3 sequence is 13 residues long. V shed 2 bases and J shed 5 bases, with 7 bases lying between them. CDR1 KGHSH and CDR2 LQKENI come from the germline V gene. CDR3 DNA: TGTGCCAGCTCACCAGGCAGGGACAATGAGCAGTTCTTC. Its translation: CASSPGRDNEQFF.

Note on this clone: This same CDR3 is encoded by further DNA sequences in the sample. V usage is TRBV27 and J usage is TRBJ2-3; no definite D call. Germline V gene sequence: CDR1 MNHEY, CDR2 SMNVEV (reference sequence). CDR3 length: 13 amino acids. Trimming pared 8 bases from V and 2 bases from J, leaving 11 bases between. This CDR3 reads CASSSQNTDTQYF. CDR3 coding DNA: TGTGCCAGCTCTAGTCAGAACACAGATACGCAGTATTTT.

J is TRBJ1-2 and V is TRBV2; 8 bases are a match to TRBD1. CDR3 size: 14 residues. Looked up from germline, CDR1 is SNHLY and CDR2 is FYNNEI. The J segment lost 2 bases and the V segment lost 3 bases, leaving 2 bases of the junction unmatched. CDR3 loop: CASSEQGANYGYTF. The CDR3 coding sequence is TGTGCCAGCAGTGAGCAGGGGGCAAACTATGGCTACACCTTC. Full variable domain (rest looked up from reference TRBV2 and TRBJ1-2): EPEVTQTPSHQVTQMGQEVILRCVPISNHLYFYWYRQILGQKVEFLVSFYNNEISEKSEIFDDQFSVERPDGSNFTLKIRSTKLEDSAMYFCASSEQGANYGYTFGSGTRLTVV.

CDR3 DNA: TGTGCCAGCAGTGTCTTGGAGGAGGAGTTCTTC. This sequence encodes CASSVLEEEFF. The chain carries TRBV2 and TRBJ2-1; TRBD2 is a possible D gene (5 bases). The CDR3 spans 11 residues. The V gene's germline CDR1 is SNHLY and CDR2 FYNNEI. Trimming cost V 4 bases and J 14 bases, with 12 bases left between them.

This clone showed up just a few times. The V call is TRBV28, the J call TRBJ2-7; D not certain. The germline V gene encodes CDR1 MDHEN and CDR2 SYDVKM. The CDR3 consists of 13 residues. The V and J ends lost 8 bases and 4 bases respectively, with 15 bases between them. The chain's CDR3 is CASQVTLLYEQYF. The CDR3 nucleotides are TGTGCCAGCCAGGTAACCCTTTTGTACGAGCAGTACTTC.

This clone appeared a few times. V is TRBV18 and J is TRBJ1-4; 8 nucleotides agree with TRBD1. The CDR3 has 16 amino acids. J was trimmed by 8 bases and V by 3 bases; bases with no gene match: 11. CDR1 KGHSH and CDR2 LQKENI come from the germline V gene. This CDR3 reads CASSPSTRQGREKLFF. The CDR3 coding sequence is TGTGCCAGCTCACCCTCCACTCGACAGGGGAGGGAAAAACTGTTTTTT.

In its sample, this clone was seen many times. This chain links TRBV2 with TRBJ2-1, with TRBD2 identical over 9 bases. The germline V gene encodes CDR1 SNHLY and CDR2 FYNNEI. V was clipped by 7 bases and J by 6 bases; unmatched bases: 7. This CDR3 has 14 amino acids. The CDR3 DNA is TGTGCCAGCATGCGAACTAGCGGGCTCAATGAGCAGTTCTTC. Translation: CASMRTSGLNEQFF.

In this sample, this clone turned up a few times. V gene TRBV7-2 combines with J gene TRBJ2-1; TRBD2 is a possible D gene (5 bases). CDR1 SGHTA and CDR2 FQGNSA come from the germline V gene. Deletions cut 2 bases from V and 6 bases from J, with 14 bases between. The CDR3 runs 15 residues. The CDR3 sequence: CASSLYRGQINEQFF. The CDR3 nucleotides read TGTGCCAGCAGCTTATACCGGGGTCAGATCAATGAGCAGTTCTTC.